The 19 T cell receptor beta chains below were found in one sample sequenced in a study of response to subunit inactivated influenza vaccine (dated by TCRdb to 2017 to 2018). The time point label here, explained by the study, means: more than 40 days after influenza vaccine administration. The method was RT-PCR. The sequencer was an Illumina HiSeq 2500. The raw public reads went through TCRdb reprocessing: fastp at Q25, MiXCR clone calling, in-frame beta chains kept. Entries that share a CDR3 protein sequence are merged under the most common genes and DNA. The sample contains roughly 570,000 distinct CDR3 sequences, roughly 13% of them found a single time. The ten largest clones take up around 14% of the sample. Specimen: PBMCs from blood, collected 40 to 50 days after vaccination. These receptors all stem from a man aged 45-65 years who received an inactivated influenza vaccine. Donor details come from another sample of the same person, matched by shared clones.

The CDR3 here is CSGHRDRGHEQFF. In DNA form, the CDR3 reads TGCAGCGGGCACCGGGACAGGGGGCATGAGCAGTTCTTC. The gene calls are TRBV29-1 and TRBJ2-1; TRBD1 matches 12 bases. V dropped 7 bases and J dropped 8; count of bases not matched to a gene: 6. Germline V gives CDR1 SQVTM, CDR2 ANQGSEA. This CDR3 region has 13 residues.

This clonotype was observed a handful of times. The chain is built from TRBV18 and TRBJ2-5; possible D gene TRBD1, 6 bases. CDR1 is KGHSH and CDR2 is LQKENI in the germline V gene. The ends were cut back, 1 base at V and 9 bases at J, with 12 bases in the middle. The CDR3 runs 13 residues. The CDR3 bases are TGTGCCAGCTCACCACGGACAGAGGAGGCCCAGTACTTC. This sequence encodes CASSPRTEEAQYF.

This clonotype was counted only a few times. The chain recombines TRBV12-3 or TRBV12-4 with TRBJ1-5; TRBD1 is a possible D gene (5 bases). V lost 6 bases, J lost 6 bases, and 15 bases lay in between. The CDR3 spans 14 residues. DNA of the CDR3: TGTGCCAGCAGCTTCAGGGACGGCGGTCAGCCCCAGCATTTT. Translating it yields CASSFRDGGQPQHF.

This sequence joins TRBV7-9 and TRBJ2-7, with 10 bases aligning to TRBD2. The CDR3 consists of 16 residues. The V segment lost 5 bases and the J segment 5 bases; nucleotides outside the gene matches: 12. Looked up from germline, CDR1 is SEHNR and CDR2 is FQNEAQ (reference sequence). Here the CDR3 reads CASSPSSLAGAHEQYF. For the CDR3, the DNA is TGTGCCAGCAGCCCTTCTTCTCTAGCGGGAGCCCACGAGCAGTACTTC.

This clonotype was picked up many times. The chain is built from TRBV4-3 and TRBJ2-2; unclear D gene. The CDR3 consists of 12 residues. The V and J ends lost 4 bases and 3 bases respectively, with 3 bases between them. The germline CDR1 and CDR2 sequences are LGHNA and YSLEER. CDR3 nucleotide sequence: TGCGCCAGCAGCCGATACACCGGGGAGCTGTTTTTT. This gives the protein CASSRYTGELFF.

This clonotype has just a few counts. The V gene is TRBV20-1, the J gene TRBJ2-5; tentatively, D is TRBD1 (6 bases). Trimming left V 5 bases short and J 1 base short, with 14 bases between. This CDR3 is built from 14 residues. Germline V gene sequence: CDR1 DFQATT, CDR2 SNEGSKA (reference sequence). The DNA for the CDR3 is TGCAGTGCTCCGGTGCCAGGGGTCCAAGAGACCCAGTACTTC. Its translation: CSAPVPGVQETQYF.

In its sample, this clonotype was seen many times. The chain carries TRBV12-3 or TRBV12-4 and TRBJ2-7; D gene ambiguous. The CDR3 is made up of 13 amino acids. With 6 bases removed from V and 1 base from J, the gap between germline ends came to 10 bases. The CDR3 protein is CASRLSISYEQYF. CDR3 nucleotides: TGTGCCAGCAGACTGTCCATATCCTACGAGCAGTACTTC.

The chain recombines TRBV7-9 with TRBJ1-5; no firm D call. V was shortened by 2 bases and J by 4 bases, with 3 bases between the two germline ends. In germline, CDR1 is SEHNR, CDR2 FQNEAQ (reference sequence). CDR3 size: 12 residues. The CDR3 bases are TGTGCCAGCAGCTTAATGAATCAGCCCCAGCATTTT. This translates into CASSLMNQPQHF.

The chain couples TRBV15 to TRBJ1-6; D perhaps matches TRBD1 (6 bases). The germline V gene encodes CDR1 LNHNV and CDR2 YYDKDF (reference sequence). The CDR3 runs 16 residues. Trimming shortened V by 1 base and J by 7 bases, and 14 bases separated the two germline ends. In DNA, the CDR3 is TGTGCCACCAGCAGAGGTGGAGGGACACAAAATTCACCCCTCCACTTT. It translates to CATSRGGGTQNSPLHF. Variable domain in full (rest from reference TRBV15 and TRBJ1-6): DAMVIQNPRYQVTQFGKPVTLSCSQTLNHNVMYWYQQKSSQAPKLLFHYYDKDFNNEADTPDNFQSRRPNTSFCFLDIRSPGLGDTAMYLCATSRGGGTQNSPLHFGNGTRLTVT.

This clonotype was picked up many times. V is TRBV7-8 and J is TRBJ2-1; 10 bases are shared with TRBD2. Germline CDR1 reads SGHVS; CDR2 reads FQNEAQ. With V trimmed by 0 bases and J by 7 bases, 6 bases remained unmatched. The CDR3 is 16 residues long. The CDR3 DNA reads TGTGCCAGCAGCTTAGCGTCTAGCGGGAGCGGTAATGAGCAGTTCTTC. Translating it yields CASSLASSGSGNEQFF.

This clonotype was seen a few times. This chain links TRBV7-9 with TRBJ2-3; D might be TRBD1 (5 bases). The germline V and J ends were trimmed by 3 bases and 4 bases, with 8 bases remaining between them. This CDR3 has 13 residues. The germline V gene has CDR1 SEHNR and CDR2 FQNEAQ (reference sequence). The CDR3: CASSFPGSDTQYF. The CDR3 DNA reads as TGTGCCAGCAGCTTTCCAGGGTCAGATACGCAGTATTTT.

The gene calls are TRBV20-1 and TRBJ2-2, with D tentatively TRBD1 (6 bases). V lost 0 bases and J lost 0, with 8 bases in between. Per germline, CDR1 DFQATT and CDR2 SNEGSKA (reference sequence). The CDR3 is 15 amino acids. CDR3 sequence: CSARDGTTNTGELFF. DNA of the CDR3: TGCAGTGCTAGAGACGGGACAACGAACACCGGGGAGCTGTTTTTT.

This clonotype was seen more than once but under ten times. The chain joins TRBV4-3 to TRBJ2-1; D possibly corresponds to TRBD1 (6 bases). The CDR3 spans 16 residues. Between the trimmed V and J ends, which lost 1 base and 5 bases, there was a span of 15 bases. The germline gives CDR1 LGHNA, CDR2 YSLEER. This CDR3 is CASSQGSGTSNNEQFF. The CDR3 DNA reads TGCGCCAGCAGCCAAGGCTCCGGGACATCTAACAATGAGCAGTTCTTC.

This clonotype occurred a few times. J is TRBJ2-7 and V is TRBV7-9; either TRBD1 or TRBD2 may fit D (5 bases each). Germline V CDR1 and CDR2: SEHNR, FQNEAQ (reference sequence). This CDR3 is built from 13 residues. V was cut by 0 bases and J by 9 bases, with 12 bases left in between. The CDR3 sequence: CASSLAGGRVQYF. CDR3 nucleotide sequence: TGTGCCAGCAGCTTAGCTGGGGGAAGAGTGCAGTACTTC.

This clonotype was seen only a few times. The chain couples TRBV10-3 to TRBJ2-7; 11 bases match TRBD2. The germline V gene encodes CDR1 ENHRY and CDR2 SYGVKD. The CDR3 is made up of 15 amino acids. The trim removed 6 bases at V and 1 base at J, leaving 5 bases unmatched. CDR3: CAIRGTSGESYEQYF. CDR3 coding DNA: TGTGCCATCAGAGGGACTAGCGGAGAGTCCTACGAGCAGTACTTC.

This clonotype was seen only a few times. V usage is TRBV28 and J usage is TRBJ1-5, with unresolved D. CDR3 size: 14 residues. The V and J ends lost 4 bases and 3 bases respectively, with 10 bases between them. CDR1 MDHEN and CDR2 SYDVKM come from the germline V gene. The CDR3 protein is CASSSRLINQPQHF. DNA of the CDR3: TGTGCCAGCAGTTCCAGGCTAATCAATCAGCCCCAGCATTTT.

The V gene is TRBV6-2 or TRBV6-3, the J gene TRBJ2-7; tentative D call: TRBD1 (5 bases). Germline CDR1 MNHEY, CDR2 SVGEGT. Trimming removed 7 bases at V and 5 bases at J, with 18 bases between. The CDR3 has 14 amino acids. In DNA form, the CDR3 reads TGTGCCAGCATGTTATCCCCCAGGGTCCACGAGCAGTACTTC. Protein sequence: CASMLSPRVHEQYF.

This clonotype showed up just a few times. The rearrangement joins TRBV20-1 to TRBJ2-5; 11 bases align to TRBD2. The length of the CDR3 is 15 residues. With 6 bases clipped from V and 4 bases from J, the junction kept 10 bases outside the gene matches. From germline, CDR1 is DFQATT and CDR2 SNEGSKA (reference sequence). The CDR3 DNA follows: TGCAGTGCACTTACCGGACTAGCGGGCCCAGAGACCCAGTACTTC. Encoded protein: CSALTGLAGPETQYF.

This clonotype was picked up a small number of times. V usage is TRBV10-3 and J usage is TRBJ2-7; unclear D gene. Germline V gene data show CDR1 as ENHRY and CDR2 as SYGVKD. Trimming shortened V by 0 bases and J by 2 bases, and 8 bases separated the two germline ends. This CDR3 region has 14 residues. This CDR3 is CAISESWKAYEQYF. The CDR3 DNA reads as TGTGCCATCAGTGAGTCATGGAAAGCCTACGAGCAGTACTTC.